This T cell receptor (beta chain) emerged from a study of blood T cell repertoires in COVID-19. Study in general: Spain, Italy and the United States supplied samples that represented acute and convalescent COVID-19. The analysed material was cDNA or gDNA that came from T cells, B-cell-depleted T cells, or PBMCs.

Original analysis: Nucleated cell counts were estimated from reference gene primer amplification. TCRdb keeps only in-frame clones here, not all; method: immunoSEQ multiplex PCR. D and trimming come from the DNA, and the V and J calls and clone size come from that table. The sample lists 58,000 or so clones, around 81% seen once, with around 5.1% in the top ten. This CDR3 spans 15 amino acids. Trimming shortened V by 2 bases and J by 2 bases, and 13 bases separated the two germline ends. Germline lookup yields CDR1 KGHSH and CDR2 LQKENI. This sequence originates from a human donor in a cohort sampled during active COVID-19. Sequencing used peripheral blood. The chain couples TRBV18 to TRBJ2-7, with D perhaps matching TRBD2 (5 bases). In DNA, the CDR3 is TGTGCCAGCTCACCATCCGTCCGGGGTCCCTACGAGCAGTACTTC. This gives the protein CASSPSVRGPYEQYF.